This T cell receptor beta chain appears in the sequencing data of a study of blood T cell repertoires in COVID-19. Per the study methods: Reference gene primer amplification in the assay estimated nucleated cell counts. Data came from immunoSEQ multiplex PCR; TCRdb stores just in-frame clones and leaves some out. V and J calls and clone size are given by that table; D and trimming were obtained from the DNA. The table has some 170,000 clones, roughly 82% seen once. The length of the CDR3 is 15 residues. CDR1 is KGHSH and CDR2 is LQKENI in the germline V gene. With V trimmed by 2 bases and J by 6 bases, 10 bases remained unmatched.

Sequencing was performed on peripheral blood. The sequence was obtained from a woman in her 70s with acute or convalescent COVID-19. The chain combines TRBV18 with TRBJ2-7; 7 bases map to TRBD2. This chain's CDR3 is CASSPGLAGAGEQYF. The DNA of the CDR3 is TGTGCCAGCTCACCAGGCTTGGCGGGAGCCGGCGAGCAGTACTTC.